These 15 T cell receptor beta chains share one sample of origin, sequenced in a study of identical twins. One entry per CDR3 protein, called by TCRdb with MiXCR from the 5' RACE reads. The sample holds more than 400,000 distinct CDR3 sequences, roughly 15% seen once. The same data also contributed to another study, on yellow fever vaccine responses in identical twins.

Material: CD4+ T cells sorted from blood. All receptors derive from a woman between 18 and 29 years old in good health.

This clonotype was picked up a small number of times. The chain joins TRBV6-5 to TRBJ2-1, with unresolved D. Trimming removed 0 bases from V and 0 bases from J, with 12 bases in between. This CDR3 region has 17 residues. Germline values: CDR1 MNHEY, CDR2 SVGAGI. The CDR3 DNA sequence: TGTGCCAGCAGTTACTCCCATCTCAAGAGCTCCTACAATGAGCAGTTCTTC. This codes for CASSYSHLKSSYNEQFF.

This clonotype was picked up a small number of times. This chain links TRBV20-1 with TRBJ2-3, with a weak D call TRBD1 (6 bases). Trimming stripped 6 bases from V and 2 bases from J, with 15 bases between. The CDR3 is made up of 14 amino acids. Germline CDR1 DFQATT, CDR2 SNEGSKA (reference sequence). The CDR3, as DNA: TGCAGTGCCTCGCCGGGACATCTCACAGATACGCAGTATTTT. The encoded protein is CSASPGHLTDTQYF.

The chain links TRBV7-9 to TRBJ2-5; D uncertain. Per germline, CDR1 SEHNR and CDR2 FQNEAQ (reference sequence). V was cut by 1 base and J by 6 bases, with 6 bases left in between. The CDR3 spans 12 residues. The CDR3, as DNA: TGTGCCAGCAGCTTAGTTCGGCAGACCCAGTACTTC. It specifies CASSLVRQTQYF.

The sample holds a few counts of this clonotype. V gene TRBV10-2 combines with J gene TRBJ2-3; 9 bases align to TRBD1. The CDR3 covers 18 residues. CDR1 and CDR2 from the germline V gene are WSHSY and SAAADI. The J segment lost 0 bases and the V segment lost 8 bases, leaving 15 bases of the junction unmatched. The CDR3 sequence: CASVGTGPFESSTDTQYF. The DNA of the CDR3 is TGCGCCAGCGTCGGGACAGGGCCGTTCGAGTCTAGCACAGATACGCAGTATTTT.

CDR3 nucleotide sequence: TGTGCCACCAGTGGCCAGGGGAGCACTGAAGCTTTCTTT. Translation: CATSGQGSTEAFF. This chain joins TRBV24-1 and TRBJ1-1; D might be TRBD1 (6 bases). This CDR3 has 13 amino acids. Trimming removed 5 bases at V and 4 bases at J, with 10 bases between. The germline CDR1 and CDR2 sequences are KGHDR and SFDVKD.

This clonotype has only a few counts. The chain combines TRBV20-1 with TRBJ2-1; TRBD2 aligns across 15 bases. The CDR3 runs 18 residues. V lost 4 bases and J lost 0; bases outside the gene matches: 7. Germline V CDR1 and CDR2: DFQATT, SNEGSKA (reference sequence). In DNA form, the CDR3 reads TGCAGTGCTACCGGACTAGCGGGGGGGCGTAGCTCCTACAATGAGCAGTTCTTC. As protein: CSATGLAGGRSSYNEQFF.

This clonotype was counted between two and nine times. The chain combines TRBV12-3 or TRBV12-4 with TRBJ2-7, with 8 bases matching TRBD1. J gave up 6 bases and V 2 bases, and 6 bases lay outside the gene matches. The CDR3 has 14 residues. The CDR3 nucleotides read TGTGCCAGCAGTTTAATCCAGGGGGCGGGCGAGCAGTACTTC. Encoded protein: CASSLIQGAGEQYF.

The chain has TRBV7-6 and TRBJ2-2, with no clear D. Germline values: CDR1 SGHVS, CDR2 FNYEAQ. The CDR3 is made up of 17 amino acids. Trimming stripped 0 bases from V and 5 bases from J, with 16 bases between. CDR3 sequence (DNA): TGTGCCAGCAGCTTAGCGACGGGCTTGTTGTCGACCGGGGAGCTGTTTTTT. The encoded protein is CASSLATGLLSTGELFF.

This clonotype was observed many times. The chain uses TRBV4-1 and TRBJ1-1; 7 bases agree with TRBD1. CDR1 is MGHRA, CDR2 YSYEKL, per germline. The CDR3 extends over 17 amino acids. The trim removed 0 bases at V and 0 bases at J, leaving 7 bases unmatched. CDR3: CASSQESTGVMNTEAFF. The CDR3 coding sequence is TGCGCCAGCAGCCAAGAATCAACAGGGGTCATGAACACTGAAGCTTTCTTT.

This clonotype showed up just a few times. V gene TRBV2 combines with J gene TRBJ2-5; 10 nucleotides match TRBD1. This CDR3 is 14 amino acids long. V was pared by 8 bases and J by 4 bases, with 7 bases of the junction left unmatched. Looked up from germline, CDR1 is SNHLY and CDR2 is FYNNEI. The CDR3: CASYRDRGIETQYF. In DNA form, the CDR3 reads TGTGCCAGCTACCGGGACAGGGGTATAGAGACCCAGTACTTC.

The J gene is TRBJ2-1, the V gene TRBV12-3 or TRBV12-4, with D possibly TRBD2 on 10 matching bases. This CDR3 is built from 20 residues. V was cut by 5 bases and J by 1 base, with 27 bases left in between. The CDR3 DNA reads TGTGCCAGCAGTGGGACAGGGAGGGCTAGCGGGGGTCTTTCCTACAATGAGCAGTTCTTC. It codes for CASSGTGRASGGLSYNEQFF.

Points on this clonotype: At one end the junction does not follow the germline gene, possibly because of a read error. The DNA for the CDR3 is TGCGCCAGCAGCTTCGGCAGGGCTGGGGACTTC. It yields the protein CASSFGRAGDF. The chain is built from TRBV5-1 and TRBJ2-7, with D possibly TRBD1 on 5 matching bases. CDR1 is SGHRS and CDR2 is YFSETQ in the germline V gene. This CDR3 comprises 11 residues.

This clonotype appeared a few times. V usage is TRBV6-1 and J usage is TRBJ2-7; D not resolved. Germline assignment: CDR1 MNHNS and CDR2 SASEGT. V shed 6 bases and J shed 0 bases, with 15 bases lying between them. This CDR3 region has 15 residues. This CDR3 is CASSFVRGNSYEQYV. The CDR3 nucleotides are TGTGCCAGCAGCTTCGTCCGAGGCAACTCCTACGAGCAGTACGTC.

This sequence joins TRBV7-2 and TRBJ2-3; D assignment may be TRBD1 or TRBD2 (6 bases each). The CDR3 runs 14 residues. CDR1 and CDR2 (germline): SGHTA, FQGNSA. V lost 5 bases to trimming and J lost 4 bases, with 13 bases between them. This CDR3 reads CASSRMGGADTQYF. CDR3 DNA sequence: TGTGCCAGCAGCCGCATGGGGGGCGCAGATACGCAGTATTTT.

The chain employs TRBV3-1 and TRBJ2-3, with D tentatively TRBD2 (5 bases). The V and J ends lost 5 bases and 0 bases respectively, with 15 bases between them. The CDR3 length is 16 residues. Germline V gene sequence: CDR1 LGHDT, CDR2 YNNKEL (reference sequence). The CDR3 sequence: CASSNNAGFSTDTQYF. The CDR3 bases are TGTGCCAGCAGCAACAACGCGGGTTTTAGCACAGATACGCAGTATTTT.